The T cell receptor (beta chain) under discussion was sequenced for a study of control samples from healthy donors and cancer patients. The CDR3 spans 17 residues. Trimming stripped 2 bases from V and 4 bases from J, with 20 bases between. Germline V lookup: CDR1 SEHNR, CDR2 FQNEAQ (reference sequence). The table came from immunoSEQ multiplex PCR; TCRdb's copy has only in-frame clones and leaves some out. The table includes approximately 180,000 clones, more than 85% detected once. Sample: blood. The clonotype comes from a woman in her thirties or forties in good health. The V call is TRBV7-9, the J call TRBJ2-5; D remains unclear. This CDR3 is CASSLLTAPRWRETQYF. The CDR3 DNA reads TGTGCCAGCAGCTTACTAACAGCCCCCCGGTGGAGAGAGACCCAGTACTTC. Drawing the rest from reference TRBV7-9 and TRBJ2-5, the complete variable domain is DTGVSQNPRHKITKRGQNVTFRCDPISEHNRLYWYRQTLGQGPEFLTYFQNEAQLEKSRLLSDRFSAERPKGSFSTLEIQRTEQGDSAMYLCASSLLTAPRWRETQYFGPGTRLLVL.